This TCR beta chain was found in a study of blood T cell repertoires in COVID-19. In the source study's methods: Estimated nucleated cell counts came from reference gene primer amplification. Profiling relied on immunoSEQ multiplex PCR, and the TCRdb table lists in-frame clones only, not all of them. The DNA gave D and trimming, while V, J and clone size come from that table. The sample records approximately 99,000 clones, around 74% being singletons. This clone has more than one count but fewer than ten. This CDR3 contains 15 residues. V was shortened by 4 bases and J by 0 bases, with 12 bases between the two germline ends. Per the germline V gene, CDR1 is MDHEN and CDR2 is SYDVKM.

Sequenced material: peripheral blood. The sequence came from a woman of 80 years or more with active or convalescent COVID-19. The J gene is TRBJ1-1, the V gene TRBV28; unclear D gene. CDR3 in amino acids: CASSSREPMNTEAFF. The DNA for the CDR3 is TGTGCCAGCAGTTCCCGCGAGCCCATGAACACTGAAGCTTTCTTT.